The clone carrying this T cell receptor beta chain was seen only a few times. Clones were sequenced by immunoSEQ multiplex PCR, and TCRdb holds only the in-frame ones, with some missing. The profile shows 450,000 to 500,000 clones, roughly nine tenths of them singletons. This sample was taken from a study of blood T cell repertoires in COVID-19. This CDR3 is 14 amino acids long. The trim removed 9 bases at V and 2 bases at J, leaving 9 bases unmatched. Germline values: CDR1 MNHEY, CDR2 SVGAGI. Sequencing input: PBMCs or T cells enriched from blood (not recorded which). This TCR came from an older woman who had recovered from COVID-19. J is TRBJ1-2 and V is TRBV6-5, with 7 nucleotides matching TRBD1. The CDR3 reads CASTPQGKNYGYTF. The CDR3 bases are TGTGCCAGTACGCCACAGGGGAAGAACTATGGCTACACCTTC.